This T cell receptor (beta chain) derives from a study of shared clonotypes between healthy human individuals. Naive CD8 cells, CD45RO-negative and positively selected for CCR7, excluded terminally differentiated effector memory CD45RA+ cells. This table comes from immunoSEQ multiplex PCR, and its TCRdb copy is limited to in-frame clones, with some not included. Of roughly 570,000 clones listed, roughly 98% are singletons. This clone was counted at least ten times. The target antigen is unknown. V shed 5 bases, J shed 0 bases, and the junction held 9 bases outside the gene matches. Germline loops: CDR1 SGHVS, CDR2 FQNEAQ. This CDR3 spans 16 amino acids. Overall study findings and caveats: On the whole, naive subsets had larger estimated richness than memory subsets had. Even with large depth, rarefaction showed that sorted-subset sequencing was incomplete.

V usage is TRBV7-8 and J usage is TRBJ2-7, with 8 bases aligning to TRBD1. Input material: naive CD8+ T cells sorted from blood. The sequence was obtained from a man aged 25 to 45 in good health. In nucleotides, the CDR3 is TGTGCCAGCAGCATCTACGGGACAGGCGGCTCCTACGAGCAGTACTTC. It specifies CASSIYGTGGSYEQYF.